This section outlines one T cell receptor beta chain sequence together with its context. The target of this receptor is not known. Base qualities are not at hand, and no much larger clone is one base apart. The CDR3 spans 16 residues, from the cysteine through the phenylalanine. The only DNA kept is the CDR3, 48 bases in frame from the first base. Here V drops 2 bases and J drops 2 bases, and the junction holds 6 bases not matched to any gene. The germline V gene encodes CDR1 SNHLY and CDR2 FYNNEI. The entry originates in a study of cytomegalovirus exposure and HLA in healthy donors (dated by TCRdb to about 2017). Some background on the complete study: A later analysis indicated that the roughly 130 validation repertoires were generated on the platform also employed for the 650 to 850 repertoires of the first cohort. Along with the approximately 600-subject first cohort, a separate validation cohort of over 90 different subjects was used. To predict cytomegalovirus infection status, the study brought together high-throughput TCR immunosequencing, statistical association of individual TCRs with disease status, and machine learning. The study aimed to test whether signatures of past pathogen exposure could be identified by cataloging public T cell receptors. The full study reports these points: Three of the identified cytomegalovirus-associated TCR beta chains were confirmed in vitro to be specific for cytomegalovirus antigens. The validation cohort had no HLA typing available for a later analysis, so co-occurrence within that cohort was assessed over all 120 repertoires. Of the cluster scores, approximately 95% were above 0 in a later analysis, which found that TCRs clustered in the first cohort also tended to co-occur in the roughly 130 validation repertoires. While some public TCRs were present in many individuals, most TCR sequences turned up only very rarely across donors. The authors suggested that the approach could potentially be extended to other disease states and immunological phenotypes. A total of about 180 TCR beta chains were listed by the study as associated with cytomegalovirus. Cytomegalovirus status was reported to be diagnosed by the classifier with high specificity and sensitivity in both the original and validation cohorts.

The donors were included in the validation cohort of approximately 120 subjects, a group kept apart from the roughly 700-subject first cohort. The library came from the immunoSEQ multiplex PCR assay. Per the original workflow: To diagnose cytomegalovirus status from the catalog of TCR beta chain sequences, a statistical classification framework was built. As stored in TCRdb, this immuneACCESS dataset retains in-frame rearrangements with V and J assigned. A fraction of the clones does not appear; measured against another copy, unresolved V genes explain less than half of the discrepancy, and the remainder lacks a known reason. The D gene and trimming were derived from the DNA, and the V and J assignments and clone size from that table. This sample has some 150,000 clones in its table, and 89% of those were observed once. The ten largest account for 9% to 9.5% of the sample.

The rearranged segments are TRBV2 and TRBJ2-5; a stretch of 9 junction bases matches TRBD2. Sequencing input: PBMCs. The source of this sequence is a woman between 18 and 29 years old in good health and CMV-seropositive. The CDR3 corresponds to CASSEWASGVQETQYF. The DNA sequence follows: TGTGCCAGCAGTGAATGGGCTAGCGGGGTTCAAGAGACCCAGTACTTC.